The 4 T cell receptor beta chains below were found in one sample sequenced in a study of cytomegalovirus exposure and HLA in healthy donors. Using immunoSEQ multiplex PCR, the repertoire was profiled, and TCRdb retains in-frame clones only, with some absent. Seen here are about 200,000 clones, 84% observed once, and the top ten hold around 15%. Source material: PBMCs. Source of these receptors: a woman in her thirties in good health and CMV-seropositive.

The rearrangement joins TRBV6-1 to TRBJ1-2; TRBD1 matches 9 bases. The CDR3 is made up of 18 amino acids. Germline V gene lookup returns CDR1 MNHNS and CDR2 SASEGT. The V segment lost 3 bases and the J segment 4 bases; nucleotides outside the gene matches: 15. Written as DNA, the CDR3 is TGTGCCAGCAGTGAGTACGGGACAGGGAAAGGAGGAGGCTATGGCTACACCTTC. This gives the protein CASSEYGTGKGGGYGYTF.

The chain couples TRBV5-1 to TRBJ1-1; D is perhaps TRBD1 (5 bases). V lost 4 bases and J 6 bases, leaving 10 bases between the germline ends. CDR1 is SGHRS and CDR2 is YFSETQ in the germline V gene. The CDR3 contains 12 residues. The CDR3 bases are TGCGCCAGCAGCCAAACAGGTCCTGAAGCTTTCTTT. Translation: CASSQTGPEAFF. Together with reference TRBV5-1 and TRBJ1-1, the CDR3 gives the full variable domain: KAGVTQTPRYLIKTRGQQVTLSCSPISGHRSVSWYQQTPGQGLQFLFEYFSETQRNKGNFPGRFSGRQFSNSRSEMNVSTLELGDSALYLCASSQTGPEAFFGQGTRLTVV.

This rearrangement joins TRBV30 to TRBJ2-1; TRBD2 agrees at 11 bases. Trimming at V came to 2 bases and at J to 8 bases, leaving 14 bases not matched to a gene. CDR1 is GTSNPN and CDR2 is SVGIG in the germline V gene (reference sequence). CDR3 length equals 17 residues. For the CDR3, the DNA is TGTGCCTGGAGTTCCCCGACTAGCGGGAAACGTTACGATGAGCAGTTCTTC. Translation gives CAWSSPTSGKRYDEQFF.

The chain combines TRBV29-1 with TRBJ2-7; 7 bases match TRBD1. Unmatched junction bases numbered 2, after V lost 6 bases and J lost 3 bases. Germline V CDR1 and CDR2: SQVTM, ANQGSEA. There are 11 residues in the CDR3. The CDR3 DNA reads TGCAGCGTGGGGACAGTCTACGAGCAGTACTTC. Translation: CSVGTVYEQYF.